The subject of this entry is one T cell receptor (beta chain). This sample was included in a study of blood T cell repertoires in COVID-19. Study summary: Donors in the United States, Italy and Spain gave samples during acute or convalescent COVID-19. Nucleic acid was either cDNA or gDNA, and it came from T cells, B-cell-depleted T cells, or PBMCs.

In the original workflow: Estimated nucleated cell counts came from reference gene primer amplification. The table came from immunoSEQ multiplex PCR; TCRdb's copy has only in-frame clones and leaves some out. V, J and clone size are those of that table, while D and trimming were read from the DNA. The sample lists fewer than 350,000 clones, nearly 90% occurring once. The J segment lost 4 bases and the V segment lost 3 bases, leaving 5 bases of the junction unmatched. In germline, CDR1 is SGHRS, CDR2 YFSETQ. The CDR3 sequence is 16 residues long. The specimen sequenced was peripheral blood. This sequence joins TRBV5-1 and TRBJ2-5; 14 bases line up with TRBD2. This receptor was taken from a man between 18 and 29 years old with active or convalescent COVID-19. In DNA form, the CDR3 reads TGCGCCAGCAGCTCGGGGACTAGCGGGGGTTCAGAGACCCAGTACTTC. It yields the protein CASSSGTSGGSETQYF.